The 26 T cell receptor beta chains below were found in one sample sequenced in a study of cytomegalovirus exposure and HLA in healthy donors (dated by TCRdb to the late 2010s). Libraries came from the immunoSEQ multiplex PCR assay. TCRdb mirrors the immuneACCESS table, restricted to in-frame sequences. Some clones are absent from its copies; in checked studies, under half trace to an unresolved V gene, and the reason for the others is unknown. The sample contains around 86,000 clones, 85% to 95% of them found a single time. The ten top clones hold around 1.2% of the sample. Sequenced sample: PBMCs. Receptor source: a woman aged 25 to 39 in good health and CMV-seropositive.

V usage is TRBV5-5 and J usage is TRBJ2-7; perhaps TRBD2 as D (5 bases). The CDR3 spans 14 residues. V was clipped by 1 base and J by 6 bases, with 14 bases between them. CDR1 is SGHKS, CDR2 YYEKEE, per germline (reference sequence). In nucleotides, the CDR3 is TGTGCCAGCAGCTTGTCAGAGGGTTGGAGCGAGCAGTACTTC. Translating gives CASSLSEGWSEQYF.

In nucleotides, the CDR3 is TGTGCCAGCCTCCGCGGCGGGGACCGAAACATTCAGTACTTC. Encoded protein: CASLRGGDRNIQYF. The rearrangement links TRBV6-1 to TRBJ2-4; D may be TRBD2 (6 bases). V gave up 8 bases and J gave up 6 bases, with 17 bases separating them. In germline, CDR1 is MNHNS, CDR2 SASEGT. The CDR3 has 14 residues.

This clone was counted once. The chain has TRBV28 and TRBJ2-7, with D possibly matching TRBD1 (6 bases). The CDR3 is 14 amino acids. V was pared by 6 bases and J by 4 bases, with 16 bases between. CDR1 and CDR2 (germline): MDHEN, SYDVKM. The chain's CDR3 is CASRSSTGAYEQYF. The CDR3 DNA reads TGTGCCAGCAGGTCCTCGACAGGTGCGTACGAGCAGTACTTC.

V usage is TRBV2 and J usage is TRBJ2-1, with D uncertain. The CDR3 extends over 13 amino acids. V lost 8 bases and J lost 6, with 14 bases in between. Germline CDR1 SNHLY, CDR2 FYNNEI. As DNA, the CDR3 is TGTGCCAGCCATCCTTCTAAAATCAATGAGCAGTTCTTC. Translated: CASHPSKINEQFF.

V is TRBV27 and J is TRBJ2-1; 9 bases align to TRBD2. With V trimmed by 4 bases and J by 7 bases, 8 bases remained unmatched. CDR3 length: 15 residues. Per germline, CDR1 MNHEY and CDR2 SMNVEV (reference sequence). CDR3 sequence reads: CASSWAGGRVNEQFF. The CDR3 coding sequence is TGTGCCAGCAGTTGGGCGGGAGGGCGAGTAAATGAGCAGTTCTTC.

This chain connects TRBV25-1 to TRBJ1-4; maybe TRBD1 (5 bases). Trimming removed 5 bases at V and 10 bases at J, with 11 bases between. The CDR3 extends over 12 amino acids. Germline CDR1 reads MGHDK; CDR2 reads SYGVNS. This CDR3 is CASSWGDGKLFF. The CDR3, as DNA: TGTGCCAGCAGTTGGGGGGACGGAAAACTGTTTTTT.

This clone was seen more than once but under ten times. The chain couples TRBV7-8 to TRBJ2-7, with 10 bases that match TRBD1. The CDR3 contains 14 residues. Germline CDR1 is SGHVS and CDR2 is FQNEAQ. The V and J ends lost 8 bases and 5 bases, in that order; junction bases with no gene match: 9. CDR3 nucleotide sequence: TGTGCCAGCGGCCCGGGACAGGGGAAGGACGAGCAGTACTTC. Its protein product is CASGPGQGKDEQYF.

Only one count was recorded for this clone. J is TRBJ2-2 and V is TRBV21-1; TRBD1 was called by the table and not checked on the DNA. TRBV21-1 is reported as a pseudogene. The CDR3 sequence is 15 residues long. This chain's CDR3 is CASSKWTAWGGELFF. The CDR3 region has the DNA TGTGCCAGCAGCAAGTGGACAGCTTGGGGCGGGGAGCTGTTTTTT.

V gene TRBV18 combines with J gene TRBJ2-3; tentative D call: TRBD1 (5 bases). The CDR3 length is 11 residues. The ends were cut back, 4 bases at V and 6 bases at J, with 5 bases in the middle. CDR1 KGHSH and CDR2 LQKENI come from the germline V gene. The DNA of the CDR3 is TGTGCCAGCTCACAGGGGGATACGCAGTATTTT. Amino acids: CASSQGDTQYF. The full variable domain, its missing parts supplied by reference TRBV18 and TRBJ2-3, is NAGVMQNPRHLVRRRGQEARLRCSPMKGHSHVYWYRQLPEEGLKFMVYLQKENIIDESGMPKERFSAEFPKEGPSILRIQQVVRGDSAAYFCASSQGDTQYFGPGTRLTVL.

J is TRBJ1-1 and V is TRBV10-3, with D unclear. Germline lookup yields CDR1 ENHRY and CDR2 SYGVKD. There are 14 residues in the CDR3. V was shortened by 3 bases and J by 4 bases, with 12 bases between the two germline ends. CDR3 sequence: CAISEWGGGTEAFF. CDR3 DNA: TGTGCCATCAGTGAATGGGGAGGCGGCACTGAAGCTTTCTTT.

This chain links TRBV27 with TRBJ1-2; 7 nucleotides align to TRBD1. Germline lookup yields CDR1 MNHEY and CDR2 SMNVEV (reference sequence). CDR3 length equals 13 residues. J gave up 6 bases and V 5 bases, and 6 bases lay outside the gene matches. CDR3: CASSPTGFHGYTF. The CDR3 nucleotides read TGTGCCAGCAGTCCGACAGGGTTCCATGGCTACACCTTC.

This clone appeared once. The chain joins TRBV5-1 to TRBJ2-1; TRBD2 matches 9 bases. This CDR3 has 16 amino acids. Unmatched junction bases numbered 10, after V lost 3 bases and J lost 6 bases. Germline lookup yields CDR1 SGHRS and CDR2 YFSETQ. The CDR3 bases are TGCGCCAGCAGCTCGACTAGCGGCAACAGGTTCAATGAGCAGTTCTTC. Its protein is CASSSTSGNRFNEQFF.

CDR3 in DNA: TGCGCCAGCAGCCTAGGGGTAGCGGAGAACACCGGGGAGCTGTTTTTT. It encodes CASSLGVAENTGELFF. V is TRBV4-3 and J is TRBJ2-2, with D possibly being TRBD2 (6 bases). The V gene lost 4 bases and the J gene lost 1 base, with 13 bases spanning the gap. The CDR3 spans 16 residues. Germline V gene sequence: CDR1 LGHNA, CDR2 YSLEER.

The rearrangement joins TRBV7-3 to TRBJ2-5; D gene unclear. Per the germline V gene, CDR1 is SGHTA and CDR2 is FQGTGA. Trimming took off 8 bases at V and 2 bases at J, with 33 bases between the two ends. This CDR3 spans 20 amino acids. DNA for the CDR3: TGTGCCAGCCCCCTCCGCGGTACTACCTATTTGACGAGACCGCAAGAGACCCAGTACTTC. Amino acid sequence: CASPLRGTTYLTRPQETQYF.

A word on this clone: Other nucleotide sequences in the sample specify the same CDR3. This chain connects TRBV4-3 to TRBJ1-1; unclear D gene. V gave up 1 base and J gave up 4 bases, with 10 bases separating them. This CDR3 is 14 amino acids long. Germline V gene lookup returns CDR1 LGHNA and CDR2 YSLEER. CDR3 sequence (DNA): TGCGCCAGCAGCCAAGTCGGAGGGTCCACTGAAGCTTTCTTT. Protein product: CASSQVGGSTEAFF.

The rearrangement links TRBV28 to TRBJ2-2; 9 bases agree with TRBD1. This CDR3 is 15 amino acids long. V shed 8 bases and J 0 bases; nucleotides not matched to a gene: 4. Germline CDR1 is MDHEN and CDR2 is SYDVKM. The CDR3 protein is CASGGQGTNTGELFF. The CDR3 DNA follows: TGTGCCAGCGGGGGACAGGGAACGAACACCGGGGAGCTGTTTTTT.

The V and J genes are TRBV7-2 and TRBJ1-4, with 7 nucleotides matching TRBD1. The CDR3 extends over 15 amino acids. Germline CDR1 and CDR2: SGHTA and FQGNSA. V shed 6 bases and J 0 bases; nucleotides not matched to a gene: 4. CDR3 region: CASSSTGSTNEKLFF. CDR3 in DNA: TGTGCCAGCAGTTCGACAGGGTCAACTAATGAAAAACTGTTTTTT. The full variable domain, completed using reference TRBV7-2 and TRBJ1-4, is GAGVSQSPSNKVTEKGKDVELRCDPISGHTALYWYRQSLGQGLEFLIYFQGNSAPDKSGLPSDRFSAERTGGSVSTLTIQRTQQEDSAVYLCASSSTGSTNEKLFFGSGTQLSVL.

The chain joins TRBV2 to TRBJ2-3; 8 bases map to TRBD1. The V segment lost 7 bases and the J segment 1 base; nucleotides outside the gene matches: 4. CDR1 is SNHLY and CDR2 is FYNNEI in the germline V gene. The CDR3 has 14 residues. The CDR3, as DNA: TGTGCCAGCACCACGGACAGGGGCACAGATACGCAGTATTTT. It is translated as CASTTDRGTDTQYF.

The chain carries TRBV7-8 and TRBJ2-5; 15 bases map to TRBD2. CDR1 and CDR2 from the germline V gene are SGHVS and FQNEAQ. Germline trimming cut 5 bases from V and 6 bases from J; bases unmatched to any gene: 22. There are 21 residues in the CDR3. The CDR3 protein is CASSPLGSWTSGRAASKTQYF. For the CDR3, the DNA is TGTGCCAGCAGCCCCCTTGGGTCTTGGACTAGCGGGAGGGCCGCTTCGAAGACCCAGTACTTC. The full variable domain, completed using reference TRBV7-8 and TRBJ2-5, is GAGVSQSPRYKVAKRGQDVALRCDPISGHVSLFWYQQALGQGPEFLTYFQNEAQLDKSGLPSDRFFAERPEGSVSTLKIQRTQQEDSAVYLCASSPLGSWTSGRAASKTQYFGPGTRLLVL.

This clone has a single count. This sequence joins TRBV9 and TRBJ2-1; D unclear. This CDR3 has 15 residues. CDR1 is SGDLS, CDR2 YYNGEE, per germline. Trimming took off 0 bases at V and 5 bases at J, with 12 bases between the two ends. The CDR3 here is CASSVAYASHNEQFF. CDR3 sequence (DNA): TGTGCCAGCAGCGTAGCTTATGCTAGTCACAATGAGCAGTTCTTC.

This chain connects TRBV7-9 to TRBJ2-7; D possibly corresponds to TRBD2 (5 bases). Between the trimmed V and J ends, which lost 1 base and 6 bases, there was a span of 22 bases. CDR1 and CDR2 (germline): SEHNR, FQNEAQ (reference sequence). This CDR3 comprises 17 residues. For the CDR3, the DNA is TGTGCCAGCAGCTTAGGTGCCGGGTCGGGCAGAGAGGGCGAGCAGTACTTC. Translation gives CASSLGAGSGREGEQYF.

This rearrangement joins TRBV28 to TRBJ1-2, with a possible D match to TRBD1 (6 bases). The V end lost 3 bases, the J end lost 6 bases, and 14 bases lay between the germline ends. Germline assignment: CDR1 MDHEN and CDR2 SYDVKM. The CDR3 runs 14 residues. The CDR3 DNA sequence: TGTGCCAGCAGTTTGAAGAGGGGGTCGCATGGCTACACCTTC. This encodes CASSLKRGSHGYTF.

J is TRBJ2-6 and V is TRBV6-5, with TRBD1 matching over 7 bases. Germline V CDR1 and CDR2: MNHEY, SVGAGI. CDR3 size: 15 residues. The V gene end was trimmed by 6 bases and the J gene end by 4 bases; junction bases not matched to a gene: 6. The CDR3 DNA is TGTGCCAGCAGACAACAGGGGTCCGGGGCCAACGTCCTGACTTTC. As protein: CASRQQGSGANVLTF.

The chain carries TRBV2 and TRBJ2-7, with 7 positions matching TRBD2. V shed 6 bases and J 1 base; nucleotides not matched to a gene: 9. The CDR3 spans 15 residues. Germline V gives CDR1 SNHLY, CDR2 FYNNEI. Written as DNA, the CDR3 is TGTGCCAGCAGAGAACAACTAGCGTCATCCTACGAGCAGTACTTC. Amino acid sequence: CASREQLASSYEQYF.

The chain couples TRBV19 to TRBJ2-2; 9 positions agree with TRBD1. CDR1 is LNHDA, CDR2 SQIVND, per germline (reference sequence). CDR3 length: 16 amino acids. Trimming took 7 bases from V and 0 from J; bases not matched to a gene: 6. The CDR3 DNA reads TGTGCCAGTATTTCCCGGACAGGGGCGAACACCGGGGAGCTGTTTTTT. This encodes CASISRTGANTGELFF. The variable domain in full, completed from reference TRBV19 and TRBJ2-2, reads DGGITQSPKYLFRKEGQNVTLSCEQNLNHDAMYWYRQDPGQGLRLIYYSQIVNDFQKGDIAEGYSVSREKKESFPLTVTSAQKNPTAFYLCASISRTGANTGELFFGEGSRLTVL.

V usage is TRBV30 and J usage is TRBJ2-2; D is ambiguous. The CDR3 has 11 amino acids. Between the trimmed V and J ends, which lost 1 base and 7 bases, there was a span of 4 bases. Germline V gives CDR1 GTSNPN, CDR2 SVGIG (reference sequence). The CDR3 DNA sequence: TGTGCCTGGAGTGCAGGCGGGGAGCTGTTTTTT. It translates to CAWSAGGELFF.